This TCR beta chain was identified during a study of PD-L1 blockade in urothelial cancer. Comments on this clone: Its specificity is not known.

Study results and limitations: Below-median pretreatment blood TCR clonality was a predictor of better survival.

Time point reported: pretreatment peripheral blood. Synthetic TCR analog templates were spiked into each PCR. Libraries were prepared by immunoSEQ multiplex PCR; TCRdb keeps only in-frame clonotypes and omits some of them. Of tens of thousands of clones in the sample, about 83% were seen once. Trimming cost V 0 bases and J 0 bases; bases outside gene matches: 11. The CDR3 loop spans 19 amino acids. Per the germline V gene, CDR1 is LNHDA and CDR2 is SQIVND (reference sequence). The material sequenced was PBMCs, taken around atezolizumab (anti-PD-L1) treatment. This TCR was sampled from a man in his sixties with urothelial cancer. This sequence joins TRBV19 and TRBJ2-4; 7 nucleotides match TRBD1. CDR3 nucleotide sequence: TGTGCCAGTAGTATAGATTTCGGTGACAGGGTTCTAGCCAAAAACATTCAGTACTTC. It specifies CASSIDFGDRVLAKNIQYF. Supplemented by reference TRBV19 and TRBJ2-4, the full variable domain reads DGGITQSPKYLFRKEGQNVTLSCEQNLNHDAMYWYRQDPGQGLRLIYYSQIVNDFQKGDIAEGYSVSREKKESFPLTVTSAQKNPTAFYLCASSIDFGDRVLAKNIQYFGAGTRLSVL.